This T cell receptor (beta chain) was found in a study of identical twins. At least ten counts were recorded for this clonotype. Its antigen remains unknown. Whole-study results and caveats: Whereas memory repertoires showed no such difference, abundant cord blood beta clonotypes carried fewer insertions.

Germline lookup yields CDR1 LGHDT and CDR2 YNNKEL (reference sequence). The V gene end was trimmed by 0 bases and the J gene end by 6 bases; junction bases not matched to a gene: 1. CDR3 size: 13 residues. One entry per CDR3 protein, called by TCRdb with MiXCR from the 5' RACE reads. The data show 1.5 million to 2 million distinct CDR3 sequences, 25% to 35% seen once. The rearrangement links TRBV3-1 to TRBJ1-2; 7 positions match TRBD1. Sequencing was performed on cord blood. This TCR was recovered from a newborn girl in good health. The CDR3 protein is CASSQDRGDGYTF. CDR3 DNA sequence: TGTGCCAGCAGCCAAGACAGGGGGGATGGCTACACCTTC. The full variable domain, rest sourced from reference TRBV3-1 and TRBJ1-2, is DTAVSQTPKYLVTQMGNDKSIKCEQNLGHDTMYWYKQDSKKFLKIMFSYNNKELIINETVPNRFSPKSPDKAHLNLHINSLELGDSAVYFCASSQDRGDGYTFGSGTRLTVV.